This T cell receptor (beta chain) was observed in a study of blood T cell repertoires in COVID-19. Libraries were prepared by immunoSEQ multiplex PCR; TCRdb keeps only in-frame clonotypes and omits some of them. Altogether fewer than 250,000 clones are present, just under 90% being singletons, with the ten largest covering about 0.95%. This CDR3 comprises 15 residues. Looked up from germline, CDR1 is MDHEN and CDR2 is SYDVKM. The V and J ends lost 0 bases and 0 bases respectively, with 8 bases between them. The TCR sequence derives from a man aged 50 to 59 who had been exposed to COVID-19. The V gene is TRBV28, the J gene TRBJ1-1; possibly TRBD1 for D (6 bases). The sequencing sample was made of PBMCs or T cells enriched from blood (not recorded which). In nucleotides, the CDR3 is TGTGCCAGCAGTTTATGGGACAGACTGAACACTGAAGCTTTCTTT. This sequence encodes CASSLWDRLNTEAFF.